The 7 T cell receptor beta chains below were found in one sample sequenced in a study of siplizumab effects on memory and regulatory T cells. This table comes from immunoSEQ multiplex PCR, and its TCRdb copy is limited to in-frame clones, with some not included. The sample gives more than 85,000 clones, 90% to 95% of which show up once; under 0.75% is in the top ten. Input material: Tregs sorted from blood. These receptors were obtained from a human donor in good health.

This chain links TRBV5-1 with TRBJ1-5, with D hard to call. The germline V and J ends were trimmed by 1 base and 0 bases, with 8 bases remaining between them. The CDR3 is 15 residues long. CDR1 and CDR2 (germline): SGHRS, YFSETQ. The CDR3 loop is CASSLQGYSNQPQHF. Here the CDR3 DNA reads TGCGCCAGCAGCTTGCAAGGGTATAGCAATCAGCCCCAGCATTTT.

The chain joins TRBV5-5 to TRBJ2-2; 11 nucleotides align to TRBD2. Trimming removed 6 bases from V and 7 bases from J; junction bases left unmatched: 8. The germline V gene has CDR1 SGHKS and CDR2 YYEKEE (reference sequence). The CDR3 sequence is 15 residues long. CDR3 bases: TGTGCCAGCACCGTACTAGCGGGAGTTCTCGGGGAGCTGTTTTTT. Amino acids: CASTVLAGVLGELFF. The entire variable domain, with the rest obtained from reference TRBV5-5 and TRBJ2-2, is as follows: DAGVTQSPTHLIKTRGQQVTLRCSPISGHKSVSWYQQVLGQGPQFIFQYYEKEERGRGNFPDRFSARQFPNYSSELNVNALLLGDSALYLCASTVLAGVLGELFFGEGSRLTVL.

V gene TRBV7-3 combines with J gene TRBJ2-1; TRBD2 aligns across 7 bases. From germline, CDR1 is SGHTA and CDR2 FQGTGA. The CDR3 is 18 residues long. V dropped 3 bases and J dropped 1; count of bases not matched to a gene: 12. CDR3 sequence reads: CASSFKPGLTQSYNEQFF. CDR3 nucleotides: TGTGCCAGCAGCTTCAAACCGGGACTAACACAATCCTACAATGAGCAGTTCTTC.

The J gene is TRBJ2-3, the V gene TRBV6-5, with 7 bases fitting TRBD1. Germline V lookup: CDR1 MNHEY, CDR2 SVGAGI. The CDR3 runs 15 residues. The ends lost 7 bases at V and 0 bases at J; junction bases unmatched: 7. The CDR3 coding sequence is TGTGCCAGCATCCAAGGGGGCCTTAGCACAGATACGCAGTATTTT. Its translation: CASIQGGLSTDTQYF.

The V call is TRBV4-2, the J call TRBJ1-1; no firm D call. V gave up 6 bases and J gave up 0 bases, with 20 bases separating them. CDR1 LGHNA and CDR2 YNFKEQ come from the germline V gene. The CDR3 runs to 17 residues. The CDR3 region is CASRRTLGRILNTEAFF. In DNA form, the CDR3 reads TGTGCCAGCAGACGCACCCTCGGCAGGATTCTGAACACTGAAGCTTTCTTT.

The V gene is TRBV5-1, the J gene TRBJ2-2, with D perhaps TRBD2 (5 bases). The length of the CDR3 is 13 residues. Trimming shortened V by 0 bases and J by 10 bases, and 10 bases separated the two germline ends. Germline V gene data show CDR1 as SGHRS and CDR2 as YFSETQ. The CDR3 loop is CASSLALSEELFF. As DNA, the CDR3 is TGCGCCAGCAGCTTGGCCCTTAGCGAGGAGCTGTTTTTT.

The chain recombines TRBV19 with TRBJ1-5, with D hard to call. Trimming stripped 5 bases from V and 3 bases from J, with 14 bases between. CDR1 and CDR2 from the germline V gene are LNHDA and SQIVND (reference sequence). The CDR3 consists of 15 residues. The CDR3 is CASSPGRRANQPQHF. In nucleotides, the CDR3 is TGTGCCAGTAGTCCCGGTCGAAGGGCCAATCAGCCCCAGCATTTT.